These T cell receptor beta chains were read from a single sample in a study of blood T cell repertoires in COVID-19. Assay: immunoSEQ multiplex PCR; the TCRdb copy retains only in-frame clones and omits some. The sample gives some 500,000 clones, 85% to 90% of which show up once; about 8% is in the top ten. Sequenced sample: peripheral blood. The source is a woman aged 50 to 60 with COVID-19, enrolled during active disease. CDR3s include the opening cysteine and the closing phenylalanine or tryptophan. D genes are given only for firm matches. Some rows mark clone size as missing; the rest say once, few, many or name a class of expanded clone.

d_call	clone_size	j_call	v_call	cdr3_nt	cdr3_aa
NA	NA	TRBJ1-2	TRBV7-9	TGTGCCAGCAGCGGCTTCTATGGCTACACCTTC	CASSGFYGYTF
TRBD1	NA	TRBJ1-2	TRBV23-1	TGCGCCAGCAGGCAACTCGCCTTACAGGGGTGGATTTGGGGCTACACCTTC	CASRQLALQGWIWGYTF
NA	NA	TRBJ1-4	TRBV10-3	TGTGCCATCAAGGAGACGGCTAATGAAAAACTGTTTTTT	CAIKETANEKLFF
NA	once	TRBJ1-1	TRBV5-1	TGCGCCAGCAGCTCGAGGGAAATTGACACTGAAGCTTTCTTT	CASSSREIDTEAFF
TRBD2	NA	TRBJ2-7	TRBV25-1	TGTGCCAGCCAGGTCCGACTAGCGGGGGTCTACGAGCAGTACTTC	CASQVRLAGVYEQYF
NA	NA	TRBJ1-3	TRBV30	TGTGCCTGGAGTGGCCCTAGTGGAGGCATTGGAAACACCATATATTTT	CAWSGPSGGIGNTIYF
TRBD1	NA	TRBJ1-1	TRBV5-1	TGCGCCAGCAGCTTGGCGGACAGGACTGAAGCTTTCTTT	CASSLADRTEAFF
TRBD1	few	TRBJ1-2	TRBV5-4	TGTGCCAGCAGCTTAATCAGGGGGCGCTTAGGCTACACCTTC	CASSLIRGRLGYTF
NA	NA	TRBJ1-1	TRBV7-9	TGTGCCACCCGCTTCGTGGCGAACACTGAAGCTTTCTTT	CATRFVANTEAFF
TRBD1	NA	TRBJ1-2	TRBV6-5	TGTGCCAGCTCGACCGGGACAGCTTCTAACTATGGCTACACCTTC	CASSTGTASNYGYTF
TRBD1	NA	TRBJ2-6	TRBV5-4	TGTGCCAGCAGCGGACAGGCAGGCTCTGGGGCCAACGTCCTGACTTTC	CASSGQAGSGANVLTF
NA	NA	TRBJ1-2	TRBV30	TGTGCCTGGAATCCGTTTAACTATGGCTACACCTTC	CAWNPFNYGYTF
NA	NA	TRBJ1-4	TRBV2	TGTGCCAGCAGTGAGACAGAAACTAATGAAAAACTGTTTTTT	CASSETETNEKLFF
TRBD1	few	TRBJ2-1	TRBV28	TGTGCCAGCAGCCTACAGGGGGCGGACTACAATGAGCAGTTCTTC	CASSLQGADYNEQFF
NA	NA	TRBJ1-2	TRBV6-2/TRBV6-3	TGTGCCAGCAGTTACGAGGGGGATGGCTACACCTTC	CASSYEGDGYTF
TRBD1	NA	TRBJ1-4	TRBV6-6	TGTGCCAGCAGTCACCGGGACAGGGCCGTTGGGGGTAATGAAAAACTGTTTTTT	CASSHRDRAVGGNEKLFF
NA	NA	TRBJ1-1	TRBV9	TGTGCCAGCAGCCCTGCAGGGGATACTGAAGCTTTCTTT	CASSPAGDTEAFF
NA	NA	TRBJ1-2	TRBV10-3	TGTGCCATCAGTGAGTCGAGGCAGAACTATGGCTACACCTTC	CAISESRQNYGYTF
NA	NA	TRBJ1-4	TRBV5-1	TGCGCCAGCAGCTTGGATTACAGGGCAACTAATGAAAAACTGTTTTTT	CASSLDYRATNEKLFF